This T cell receptor (beta chain) originates from a study of early T cells in non-severe SARS-CoV-2 infection. Looking at the study overall: Sequenced bulk RNA came from whole blood that was unsorted, and chains were unpaired.

Findings and limits, study-wide: Sequences matched to VDJdb favored anti-spike CD8 responses, while private and CD4 specificities were missed.

This clonotype was recorded many times. The antigen is unknown. The CDR3 consists of 15 residues. CDR1 and CDR2 (germline): SQVTM, ANQGSEA. Trimming removed 4 bases from V and 5 bases from J, with 18 bases in between. Unique molecular identifiers were added to individual cDNA molecules. TCRdb passed the 5' RACE reads through MiXCR, listing each CDR3 protein once. Counted here are 50,000 to 85,000 distinct CDR3 sequences, over 8% occurring once; the ten biggest clones make up approximately 3%. The source material was whole blood. J is TRBJ2-1 and V is TRBV29-1; D may be TRBD2 (6 bases). This receptor was taken from an adult who was a healthcare worker with PCR-confirmed SARS-CoV-2 infection or an uninfected control (not recorded which). CDR3 residues: CSVVPRERENNEQFF. Here the CDR3 DNA reads TGCAGCGTTGTACCCCGGGAGAGGGAAAACAATGAGCAGTTCTTC.